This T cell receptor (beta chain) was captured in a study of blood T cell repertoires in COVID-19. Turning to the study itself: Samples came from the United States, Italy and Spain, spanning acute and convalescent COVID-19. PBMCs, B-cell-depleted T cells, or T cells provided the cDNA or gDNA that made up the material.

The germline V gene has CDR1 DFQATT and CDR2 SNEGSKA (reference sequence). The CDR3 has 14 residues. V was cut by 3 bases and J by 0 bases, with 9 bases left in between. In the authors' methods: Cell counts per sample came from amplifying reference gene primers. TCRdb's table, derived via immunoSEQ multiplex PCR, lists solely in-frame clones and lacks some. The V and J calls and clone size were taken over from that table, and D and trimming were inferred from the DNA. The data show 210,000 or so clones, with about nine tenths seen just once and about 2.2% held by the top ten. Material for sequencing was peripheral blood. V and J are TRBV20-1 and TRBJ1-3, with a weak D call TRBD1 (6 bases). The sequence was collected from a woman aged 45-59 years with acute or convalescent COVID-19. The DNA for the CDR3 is TGCAGTGCTAGTACAGGGACCTCTGGAAACACCATATATTTT. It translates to CSASTGTSGNTIYF.